This T cell receptor (beta chain) was obtained from a study of T-cell memory formation after mild COVID-19 (dated by TCRdb to the early 2020s). About the investigation overall: TCR sequence clusters from the two donors were largely donor specific. In a couple of donors, T-cell clones that expanded and contracted after mild COVID-19 were tracked by sequencing TCRalpha and TCRbeta repertoires over time. The cohort comprised two young, previously healthy adult volunteers, one female and one male.

The paper as a whole reports these results and caveats: From day 15 to 85, contracting clones showed balanced CD4/CD8 phenotypes, whereas a second wave of clones that expanded from day 15 to 37 leaned towards CD4+. Some responding clones were found in pre-infection memory, which suggests that pre-existing cross-reactive memory T cells took part in the SARS-CoV-2 response. Contracting CD4+ clones appeared mostly in the CM and EM memory subsets, whereas CD8+ clones were enriched in EMRA. The study included only two mild cases, and larger cohorts that include severe cases with pre-infection samples were judged to be necessary. The second-wave clones that peaked on day 37 were not confirmed to be SARS-CoV-2 specific.

V is cut by 6 bases and J by 2 bases, and the space between the germline ends is 11 bases. Counted from cysteine to phenylalanine, this CDR3 has 13 amino acids. Solely the CDR3 DNA is kept, with 39 bases framed from the first base. The germline V gene provides CDR1 SNHLY and CDR2 FYNNEI. In the case of this clonotype: The antigen it recognizes is unknown. Base qualities are not recorded, but no much larger clone differs from it by a single base.

Ficoll-Paque density gradient centrifugation was the method used to isolate PBMCs. These reads were obtained on an Illumina NovaSeq 6000. cDNA libraries for TCRalpha and TCRbeta were prepared by 5'RACE using constant-segment primers, with sample barcodes and unique molecular identifiers added. Trizol reagent was used to extract RNA from every sample. Amplification of the libraries took two PCR steps, and the second step added a second sample barcode plus Illumina TruSeq adapters. Libraries were sequenced on an Illumina NovaSeq with 2 x 150 bp paired-end reads. In the source study's methods: The reads were demultiplexed and collapsed into UMI-guided consensus sequences using migec v1.2.7. Using mixcr v2.1.11, the UMI consensuses were aligned to TRA and TRB V and J templates and assembled into clonotypes. Clonotypes were classified as expanded or contracted when called significant by both edgeR and NoisET, with noise models trained on biological replicates. For edgeR calls, the cutoffs were a false discovery rate-adjusted p below 0.01 and a log2 fold-change threshold of 1. As an exploratory analysis of dynamics, max-normalized trajectories of the 1000 most abundant clonotypes were examined with PCA combined with hierarchical clustering. Separately sequenced CD4+ and CD8+ repertoires were used to assign the CD4 or CD8 phenotype of responding clones. The raw public data were reprocessed by TCRdb itself: fastp quality trimming at Q25, MiXCR clonotype calling, in-frame beta chains only. Identical CDR3 protein sequences are pooled into one entry, listed with their most common genes and DNA. TCRdb, rather than the study authors, made the V and J calls. The sample yields about 430,000 distinct CDR3 sequences; over 15% were counted once. Under 25% of the sample lies in the top ten.

The rearranged chain carries TRBV2 and TRBJ2-7; the D gene is perhaps TRBD1 or TRBD2, each of them matching over 5 bases. This TCR came from a man aged 18 to 29 who had mild COVID-19 (a few samples of this study predate the infection). The sample titles of this study are shuffled in the database, so cell type and time point are left out; the donor was told from shared clones. The sequencing input was PBMCs or a T cell subset sorted from them (not recorded which). The CDR3 is CASSLMGAYEQYF. The nucleotides are TGTGCCAGCAGCCTCATGGGGGCCTACGAGCAGTACTTC.